The T cell receptor (beta chain) described here comes from a study of cytomegalovirus exposure and HLA in healthy donors. About the study: Around 180 million T cells yielded around 100 million unique TCR beta sequences, as an earlier analysis found.

It was with 60 Vbeta and 13 Jbeta primers that the PCR ran. The assay was immunoSEQ multiplex PCR, and TCRdb's table has in-frame clones only and misses some. This sample has 200,000 or so clones, with more than 60% found just once. A note on this clone: Antigen specificity is unknown.

CDR1 LNHNV and CDR2 YYDKDF come from the germline V gene (reference sequence). This CDR3 has 13 amino acids. V was cut by 5 bases and J by 3 bases, with 10 bases left in between. The study's findings and limits: A missense variant in DCLRE1C was later tied to TCR beta V- and J-gene trimming. Reported findings show TCR beta sequences accurately forecast HLA-A and HLA-B alleles in most subjects. The sole available immune exposure information was CMV serostatus.

This chain uses TRBV15 with TRBJ2-5, with D uncertain. The sample taken for sequencing was PBMCs. The receptor was isolated from a man aged 40-55 years in good health and CMV-seronegative. This CDR3 reads CATSLPPEETQYF. The CDR3 coding sequence is TGTGCCACCAGCCTCCCCCCTGAAGAGACCCAGTACTTC.